This TCR beta chain was sequenced in a study of OX40 agonist ivuxolimab in advanced cancers. Study-wide results and caveats: Antigen targets of the expanded peripheral T cells went undetermined.

Clones were read by immunoSEQ multiplex PCR, and TCRdb kept only the in-frame ones, dropping some. The sample records just under 80,000 clones, about nine tenths being singletons. This clone occurred once. What it recognizes is unknown. Germline V gene data show CDR1 as MNHEY and CDR2 as SVGAGI. The germline V and J ends were trimmed by 4 bases and 4 bases, with 13 bases remaining between them. The CDR3 has 15 residues. The clonotype was recovered from an adult with an advanced solid tumor such as melanoma, head and neck, liver or kidney cancer. The sequencing here drew on CD4+ or CD8+ T cells sorted from blood, taken in a trial of the OX40 agonist ivuxolimab. V is TRBV6-5 and J is TRBJ2-2; D remains unclear. The CDR3 sequence: CASSSPRGFTGELFF. The CDR3, as DNA: TGTGCCAGCAGTTCCCCCAGAGGCTTCACCGGGGAGCTGTTTTTT.